This TCR beta chain was sequenced during a study of shared clonotypes between healthy human individuals. Study as a whole: Donor composition was a couple of women and a few men, aged 18 to 49.

A deep-level run was used for the assay. Sequencing used immunoSEQ multiplex PCR; TCRdb keeps in-frame clones, though not all of them. The sample holds 150,000 to 200,000 clones; 66% are singletons and the top ten take 10%. The V gene lost 4 bases and the J gene lost 2 bases, with 9 bases spanning the gap. This CDR3 spans 13 amino acids. Germline-derived CDR1 and CDR2 are SGHRS and YFSETQ. Participating donors were healthy, HIV-negative adults free of recent acute infections or vaccinations. Notes on the study in general: As a rule, naive subsets had a larger estimated richness than memory subsets.

As for this clone: The target antigen is unknown.

The chain is built from TRBV5-1 and TRBJ1-1; tentatively, D is TRBD1 (6 bases). This clonotype was sampled from a man between 25 and 39 years old in good health. The sequencing input was memory CD4+ T cells sorted from blood. Subset meaning: CD45RA-negative fraction. The CDR3 DNA reads as TGCGCCAGCAGCCAGGGACAAAACACTGAAGCTTTCTTT. Protein product: CASSQGQNTEAFF.